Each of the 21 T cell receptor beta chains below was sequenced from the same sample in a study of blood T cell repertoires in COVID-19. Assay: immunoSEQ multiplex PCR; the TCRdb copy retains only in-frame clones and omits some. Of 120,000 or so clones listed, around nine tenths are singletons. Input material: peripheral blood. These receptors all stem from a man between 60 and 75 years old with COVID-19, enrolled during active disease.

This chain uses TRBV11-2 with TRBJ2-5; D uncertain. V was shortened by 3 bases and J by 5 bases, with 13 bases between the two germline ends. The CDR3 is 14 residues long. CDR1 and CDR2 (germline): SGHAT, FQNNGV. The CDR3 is CASSFSSGRETQYF. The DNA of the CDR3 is TGTGCCAGCAGCTTCTCTAGTGGTCGCGAGACCCAGTACTTC.

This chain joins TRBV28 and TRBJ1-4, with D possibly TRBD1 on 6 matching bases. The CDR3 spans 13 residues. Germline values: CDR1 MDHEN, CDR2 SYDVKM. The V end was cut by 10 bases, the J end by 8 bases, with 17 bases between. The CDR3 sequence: CATSRDMGEKLFF. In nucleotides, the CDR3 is TGTGCCACTTCCCGGGACATGGGGGAAAAACTGTTTTTT.

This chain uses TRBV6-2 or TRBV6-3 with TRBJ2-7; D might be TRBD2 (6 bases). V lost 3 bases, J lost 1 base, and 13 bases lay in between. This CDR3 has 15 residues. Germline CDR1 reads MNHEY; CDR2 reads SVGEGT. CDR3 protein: CASSYMEGTSYEQYF. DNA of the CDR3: TGTGCCAGCAGTTATATGGAGGGTACTTCCTACGAGCAGTACTTC.

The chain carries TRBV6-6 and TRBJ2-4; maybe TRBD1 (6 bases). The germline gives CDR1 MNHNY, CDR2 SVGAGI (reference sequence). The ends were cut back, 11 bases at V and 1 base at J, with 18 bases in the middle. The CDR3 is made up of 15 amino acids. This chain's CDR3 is CAASSRGEAKNIQYF. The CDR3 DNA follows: TGTGCCGCCTCCTCCAGGGGTGAGGCCAAAAACATTCAGTACTTC.

The CDR3 DNA reads TGTGCCAGCAGCTTTGGTTTGGGGGGATCGGTCGGGGAGCTGTTTTTT. This sequence encodes CASSFGLGGSVGELFF. The chain has TRBV5-8 and TRBJ2-2; possibly TRBD2 for D (6 bases). The germline gives CDR1 SGHTS, CDR2 YDEGEE. V gave up 2 bases and J gave up 7 bases, with 18 bases separating them. This CDR3 contains 16 residues.

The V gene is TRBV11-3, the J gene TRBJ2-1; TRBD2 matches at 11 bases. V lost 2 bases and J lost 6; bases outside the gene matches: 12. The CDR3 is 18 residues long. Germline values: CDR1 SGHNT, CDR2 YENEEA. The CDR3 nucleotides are TGTGCCAGCAGCTTACCCCTCTTACTAGCGGGAGTAGGCAATGAGCAGTTCTTC. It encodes CASSLPLLLAGVGNEQFF.

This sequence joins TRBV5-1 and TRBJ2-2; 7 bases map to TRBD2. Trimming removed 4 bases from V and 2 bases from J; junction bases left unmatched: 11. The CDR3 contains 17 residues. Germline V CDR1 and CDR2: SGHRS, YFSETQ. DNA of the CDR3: TGCGCCAGCAGCCGGGGAGGGCGGGCCCAAAACACCGGGGAGCTGTTTTTT. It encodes CASSRGGRAQNTGELFF. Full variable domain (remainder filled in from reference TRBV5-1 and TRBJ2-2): KAGVTQTPRYLIKTRGQQVTLSCSPISGHRSVSWYQQTPGQGLQFLFEYFSETQRNKGNFPGRFSGRQFSNSRSEMNVSTLELGDSALYLCASSRGGRAQNTGELFFGEGSRLTVL.

The CDR3: CASSVVGRGSEQFF. The DNA for the CDR3 is TGTGCCAGCAGCGTAGTGGGTCGAGGCAGTGAGCAGTTCTTC. The genes are TRBV9 and TRBJ2-1; D not resolved. Trimming took off 0 bases at V and 9 bases at J, with 13 bases between the two ends. Germline assignment: CDR1 SGDLS and CDR2 YYNGEE. This CDR3 comprises 14 residues.

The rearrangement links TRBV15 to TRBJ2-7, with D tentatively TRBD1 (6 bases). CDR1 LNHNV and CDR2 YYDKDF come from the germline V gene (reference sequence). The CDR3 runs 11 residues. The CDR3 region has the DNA TGTTCGTGGGGGCTCGCCTACGAGCAGTACTTC. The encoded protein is CSWGLAYEQYF.

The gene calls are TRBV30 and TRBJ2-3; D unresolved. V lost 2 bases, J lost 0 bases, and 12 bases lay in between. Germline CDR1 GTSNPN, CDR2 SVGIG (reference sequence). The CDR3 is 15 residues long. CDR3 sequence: CAWSRGASSTDTQYF. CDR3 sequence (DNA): TGTGCCTGGAGTAGAGGCGCTTCTAGCACAGATACGCAGTATTTT.

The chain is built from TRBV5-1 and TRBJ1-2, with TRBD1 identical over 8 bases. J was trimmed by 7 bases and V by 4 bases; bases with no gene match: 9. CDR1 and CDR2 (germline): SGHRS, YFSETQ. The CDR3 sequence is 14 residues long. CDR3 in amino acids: CASSNGQGSFGYTF. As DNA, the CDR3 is TGCGCCAGCAGCAACGGACAGGGTTCGTTTGGCTACACCTTC.

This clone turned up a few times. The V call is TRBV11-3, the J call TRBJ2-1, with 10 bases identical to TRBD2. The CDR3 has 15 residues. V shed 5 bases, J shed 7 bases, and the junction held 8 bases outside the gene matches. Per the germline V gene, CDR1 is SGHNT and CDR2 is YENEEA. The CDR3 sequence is CASSVVLAGRNEQFF. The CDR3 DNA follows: TGTGCCAGCAGCGTAGTACTAGCGGGAAGAAATGAGCAGTTCTTC.

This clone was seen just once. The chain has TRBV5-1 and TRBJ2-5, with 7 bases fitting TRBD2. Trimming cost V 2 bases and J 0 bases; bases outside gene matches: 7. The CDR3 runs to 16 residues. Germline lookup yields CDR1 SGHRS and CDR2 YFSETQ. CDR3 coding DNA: TGCGCCAGCAGCTTTAGCGGGCCTCAGTACCAAGAGACCCAGTACTTC. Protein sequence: CASSFSGPQYQETQYF.

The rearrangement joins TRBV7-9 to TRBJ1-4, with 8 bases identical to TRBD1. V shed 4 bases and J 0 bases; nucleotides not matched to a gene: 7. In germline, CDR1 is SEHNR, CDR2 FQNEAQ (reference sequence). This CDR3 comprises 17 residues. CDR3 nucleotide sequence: TGTGCCAGCAGCTCGGGACAGGTAGTTGCAACTAATGAAAAACTGTTTTTT. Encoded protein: CASSSGQVVATNEKLFF.

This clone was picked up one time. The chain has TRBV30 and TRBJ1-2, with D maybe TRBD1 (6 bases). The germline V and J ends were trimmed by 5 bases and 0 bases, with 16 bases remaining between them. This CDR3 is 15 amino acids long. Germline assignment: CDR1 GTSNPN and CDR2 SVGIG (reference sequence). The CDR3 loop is CAWLPDRQTNYGYTF. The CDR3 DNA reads TGTGCCTGGTTACCCGACAGGCAAACTAACTATGGCTACACCTTC.

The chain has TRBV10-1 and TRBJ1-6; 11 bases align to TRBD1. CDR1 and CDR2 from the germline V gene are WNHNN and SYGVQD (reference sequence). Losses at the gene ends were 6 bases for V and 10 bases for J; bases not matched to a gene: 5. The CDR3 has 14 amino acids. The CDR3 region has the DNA TGCGCCAGCAGGATGGACAGGGGGCACTCACCCCTCCACTTT. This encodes CASRMDRGHSPLHF.

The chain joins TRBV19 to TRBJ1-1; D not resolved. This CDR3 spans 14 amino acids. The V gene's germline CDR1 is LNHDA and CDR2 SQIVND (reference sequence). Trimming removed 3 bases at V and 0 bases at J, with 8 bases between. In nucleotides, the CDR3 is TGTGCCAGTAGTATTAGTCGGGTGAACACTGAAGCTTTCTTT. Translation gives CASSISRVNTEAFF.

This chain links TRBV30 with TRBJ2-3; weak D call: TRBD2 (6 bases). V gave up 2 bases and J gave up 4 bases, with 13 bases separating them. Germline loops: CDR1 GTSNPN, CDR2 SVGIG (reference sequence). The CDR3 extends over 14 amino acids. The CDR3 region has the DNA TGTGCCTGGAGTAAAGGTCGGGAGTCAGATACGCAGTATTTT. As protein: CAWSKGRESDTQYF.

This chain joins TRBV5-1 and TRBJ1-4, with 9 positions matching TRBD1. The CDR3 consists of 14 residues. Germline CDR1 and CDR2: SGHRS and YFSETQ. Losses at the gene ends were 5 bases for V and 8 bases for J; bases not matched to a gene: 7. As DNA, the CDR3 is TGCGCCAGCAGACCCCGGACAGGGGAAGAAAAACTGTTTTTT. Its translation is CASRPRTGEEKLFF.

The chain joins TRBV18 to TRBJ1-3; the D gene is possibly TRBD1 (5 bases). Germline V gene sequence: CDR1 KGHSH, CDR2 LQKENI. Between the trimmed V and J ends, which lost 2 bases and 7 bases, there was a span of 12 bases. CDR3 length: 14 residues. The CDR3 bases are TGTGCCAGCTCACCAACAGGACCAGAGAACACCATATATTTT. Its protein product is CASSPTGPENTIYF.

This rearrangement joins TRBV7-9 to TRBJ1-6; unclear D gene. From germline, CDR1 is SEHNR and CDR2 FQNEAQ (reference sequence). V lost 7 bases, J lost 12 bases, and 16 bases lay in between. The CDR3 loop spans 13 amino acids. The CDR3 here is CASTKYPGEPLHF. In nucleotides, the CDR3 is TGTGCCAGCACCAAATACCCGGGAGAACCCCTCCACTTT.